This T cell receptor (beta chain) was sequenced for a study of Graves' ophthalmopathy and Graves' hyperthyroidism. Patients in the hyperthyroidism group, adults aged 18 to 65, were newly diagnosed, under 2 months' duration. Researchers turned away patients with other autoimmune diseases, uncontrolled infections, pregnancy or lactation. Germline CDR1 reads DFQATT; CDR2 reads SNEGSKA (reference sequence). The V and J ends lost 0 bases and 6 bases respectively, with 14 bases between them. The CDR3 runs 15 residues. Many counts were recorded for this clonotype. Amplification of TCR beta CDR3 regions used RNA transcripts. The first round was an RT-PCR with HTBI primers, and the second round was a multiplex PCR. From the multiplex PCR reads, TCRdb called clonotypes with MiXCR, one entry per CDR3 protein. Found here are hundreds of thousands of distinct CDR3 sequences, 22% of them singletons; the top ten hold approximately 7%.

The sequence was collected from a woman between 18 and 30 years old with stable Graves' hyperthyroidism. Some clones in this sample may be carry-over from other donors' samples. J is TRBJ2-2 and V is TRBV20-1; no clear D gene. The sequencing input was peripheral blood. CDR3 sequence (DNA): TGCAGTGCTAGAGATTATGGTGCCCGGGCCGGGGAGCTGTTTTTT. Protein sequence: CSARDYGARAGELFF.